This T cell receptor (beta chain) was captured in a study of T cells after yellow fever vaccination. The overall study: The authors prepared low-cell-number fractions using SMART-Seq v4 Ultra Low Input.

The V and J ends lost 4 bases and 9 bases, in that order; junction bases with no gene match: 3. There are 12 residues in the CDR3. Germline assignment: CDR1 SGHDT and CDR2 YYEEEE. The TCR cDNA carried a universal primer site and UMIs from 5'RACE template switching. Each CDR3 protein is one row after TCRdb ran MiXCR on the 5' RACE reads. The sample consists of 250,000 to 400,000 distinct CDR3 sequences, 4% to 5.5% of them appearing once. This clonotype was found many times. Its specificity is not known. Study results and caveats: Abundant clonotypes from the bulk population could have been carried over as contaminants into FACS-sorted repertoires. Reappearance after the booster was seen for most primary-vaccination clones, at 95% to 97% CD4 and around 88% CD8.

The V and J genes are TRBV5-6 and TRBJ2-1, with 8 positions matching TRBD2. This TCR was sampled from a man between 18 and 35 years old who received the YFV17D yellow fever vaccine. This specimen consisted of PBMCs, obtained 15 days after the yellow fever booster vaccination. CDR3 sequence: CASSHGLAEQFF. The CDR3 nucleotides are TGTGCCAGCAGCCACGGACTAGCTGAGCAGTTCTTC.